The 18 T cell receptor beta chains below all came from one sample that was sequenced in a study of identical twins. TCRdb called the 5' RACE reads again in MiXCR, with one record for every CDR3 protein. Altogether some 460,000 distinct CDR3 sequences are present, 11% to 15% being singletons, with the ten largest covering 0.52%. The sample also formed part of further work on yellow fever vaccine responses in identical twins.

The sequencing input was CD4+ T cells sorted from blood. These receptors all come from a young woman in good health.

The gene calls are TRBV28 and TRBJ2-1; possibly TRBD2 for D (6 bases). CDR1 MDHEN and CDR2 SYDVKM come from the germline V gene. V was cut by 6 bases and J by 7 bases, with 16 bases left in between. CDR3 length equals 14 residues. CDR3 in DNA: TGTGCCAGCAGGTTGGGGGAGGTGGGAAATGAGCAGTTCTTC. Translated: CASRLGEVGNEQFF.

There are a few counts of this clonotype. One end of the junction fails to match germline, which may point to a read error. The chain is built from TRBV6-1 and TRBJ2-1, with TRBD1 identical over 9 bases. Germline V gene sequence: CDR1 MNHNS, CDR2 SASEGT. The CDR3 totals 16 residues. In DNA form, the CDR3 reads TGTGCTAGCAGAACCCGTGAGGACAGGGGATACAATGAGCAGTTCTTC. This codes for CASRTREDRGYNEQFF.

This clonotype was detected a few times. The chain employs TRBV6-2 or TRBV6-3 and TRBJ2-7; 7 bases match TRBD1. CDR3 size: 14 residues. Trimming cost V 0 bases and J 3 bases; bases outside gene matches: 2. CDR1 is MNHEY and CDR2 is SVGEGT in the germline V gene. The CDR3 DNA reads TGTGCCAGCAGTTACTCCGGGACAGTCTACGAGCAGTACTTC. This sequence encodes CASSYSGTVYEQYF.

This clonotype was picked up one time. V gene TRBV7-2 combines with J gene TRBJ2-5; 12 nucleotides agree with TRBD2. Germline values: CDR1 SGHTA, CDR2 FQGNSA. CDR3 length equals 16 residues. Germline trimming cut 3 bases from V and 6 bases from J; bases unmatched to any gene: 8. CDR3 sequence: CASSFLPSGGGKTQYF. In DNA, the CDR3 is TGTGCCAGCAGCTTTCTTCCTAGCGGGGGGGGAAAGACCCAGTACTTC.

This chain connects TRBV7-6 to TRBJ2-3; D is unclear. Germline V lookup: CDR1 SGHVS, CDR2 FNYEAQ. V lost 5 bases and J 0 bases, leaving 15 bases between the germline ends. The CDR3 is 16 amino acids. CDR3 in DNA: TGTGCCAGCAGCGGATACCTCGGCGGTAGCACAGATACGCAGTATTTT. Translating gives CASSGYLGGSTDTQYF.

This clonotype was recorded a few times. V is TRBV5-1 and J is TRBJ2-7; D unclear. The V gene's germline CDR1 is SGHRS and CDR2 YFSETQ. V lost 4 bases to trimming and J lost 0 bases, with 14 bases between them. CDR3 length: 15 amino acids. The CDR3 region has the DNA TGCGCCAGCAGCGTAATGCCCCCGGGCTCCTACGAGCAGTACTTC. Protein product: CASSVMPPGSYEQYF.

The CDR3 DNA sequence: TGCGCCAGCAGCTTGACCACTGGGACAGGGGCAGCGACGTCGTACAATGAGCAGTTCTTC. As protein: CASSLTTGTGAATSYNEQFF. The rearrangement uses TRBV5-1 and TRBJ2-1, with 10 bases that match TRBD1. Germline V lookup: CDR1 SGHRS, CDR2 YFSETQ. Germline trimming cut 1 base from V and 4 bases from J; bases unmatched to any gene: 17. The CDR3 has 20 amino acids.

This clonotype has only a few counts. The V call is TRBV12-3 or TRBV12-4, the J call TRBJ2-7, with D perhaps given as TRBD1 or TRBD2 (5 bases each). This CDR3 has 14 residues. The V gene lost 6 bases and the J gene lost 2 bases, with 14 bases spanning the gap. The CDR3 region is CASSLRGLTYEQYF. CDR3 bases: TGTGCCAGCAGCTTACGGGGCCTTACCTACGAGCAGTACTTC.

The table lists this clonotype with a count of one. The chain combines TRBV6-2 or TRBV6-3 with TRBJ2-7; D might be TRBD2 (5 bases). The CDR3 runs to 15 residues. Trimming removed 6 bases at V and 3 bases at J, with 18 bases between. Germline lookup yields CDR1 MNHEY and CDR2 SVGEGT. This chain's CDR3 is CASSPNGVGSYEQYF. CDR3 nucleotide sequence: TGTGCCAGCAGCCCCAATGGAGTGGGGAGCTACGAGCAGTACTTC.

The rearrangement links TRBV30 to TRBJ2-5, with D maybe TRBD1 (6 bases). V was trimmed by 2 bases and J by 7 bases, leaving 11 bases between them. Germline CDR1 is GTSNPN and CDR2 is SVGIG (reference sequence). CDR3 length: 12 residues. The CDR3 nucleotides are TGTGCCTGGAGTCCAGGGGACCTGACCCAGTACTTC. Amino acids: CAWSPGDLTQYF.

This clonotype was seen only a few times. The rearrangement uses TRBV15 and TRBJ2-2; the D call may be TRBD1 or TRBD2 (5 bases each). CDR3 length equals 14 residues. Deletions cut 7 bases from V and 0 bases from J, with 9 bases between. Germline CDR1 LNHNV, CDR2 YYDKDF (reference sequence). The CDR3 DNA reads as TGTGCCACCACCGGGACGGCGAACACCGGGGAGCTGTTTTTT. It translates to CATTGTANTGELFF.

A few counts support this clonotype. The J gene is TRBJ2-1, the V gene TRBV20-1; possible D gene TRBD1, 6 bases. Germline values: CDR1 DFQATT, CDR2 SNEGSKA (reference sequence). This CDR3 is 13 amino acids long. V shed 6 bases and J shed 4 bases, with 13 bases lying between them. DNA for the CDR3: TGCAGTGCGACCGACAGGTTTTACAATGAGCAGTTCTTC. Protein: CSATDRFYNEQFF.

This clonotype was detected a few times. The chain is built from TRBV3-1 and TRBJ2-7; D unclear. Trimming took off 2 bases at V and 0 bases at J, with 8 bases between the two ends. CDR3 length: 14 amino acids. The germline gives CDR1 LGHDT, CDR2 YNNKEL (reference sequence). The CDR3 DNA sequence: TGTGCCAGCAGCCAATTCGTCAGCTCCTACGAGCAGTACTTC. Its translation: CASSQFVSSYEQYF.

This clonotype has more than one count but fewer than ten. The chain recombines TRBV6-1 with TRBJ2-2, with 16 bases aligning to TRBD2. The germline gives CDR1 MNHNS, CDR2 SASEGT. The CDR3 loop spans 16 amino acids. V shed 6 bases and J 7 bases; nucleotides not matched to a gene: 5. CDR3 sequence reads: CASRPGTSGRVGELFF. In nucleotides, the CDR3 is TGTGCCAGCAGACCCGGGACTAGCGGGAGGGTCGGGGAGCTGTTTTTT.

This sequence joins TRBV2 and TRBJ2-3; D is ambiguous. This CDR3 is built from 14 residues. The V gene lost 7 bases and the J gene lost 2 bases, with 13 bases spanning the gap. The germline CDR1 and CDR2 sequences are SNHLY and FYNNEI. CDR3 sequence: CASTPTRSTDTQYF. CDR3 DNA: TGTGCCAGCACACCCACGCGGTCCACAGATACGCAGTATTTT.

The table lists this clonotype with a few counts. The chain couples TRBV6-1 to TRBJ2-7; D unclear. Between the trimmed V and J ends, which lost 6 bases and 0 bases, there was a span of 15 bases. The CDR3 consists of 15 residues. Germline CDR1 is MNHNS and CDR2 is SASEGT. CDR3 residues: CASRSSPVHSYEQYF. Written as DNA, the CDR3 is TGTGCCAGCAGGAGCAGTCCCGTACACTCCTACGAGCAGTACTTC.

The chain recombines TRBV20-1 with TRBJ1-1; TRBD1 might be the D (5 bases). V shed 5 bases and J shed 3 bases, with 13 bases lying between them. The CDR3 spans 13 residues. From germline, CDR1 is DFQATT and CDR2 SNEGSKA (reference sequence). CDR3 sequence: CSAPGYGYTEAFF. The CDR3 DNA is TGCAGTGCTCCAGGGTACGGGTACACTGAAGCTTTCTTT.

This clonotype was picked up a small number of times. The CDR3 reads CSASGTGNEKLFF. Written as DNA, the CDR3 is TGCAGCGCATCCGGGACCGGGAATGAAAAACTGTTTTTT. The V and J genes are TRBV29-1 and TRBJ1-4; tentatively, D is TRBD1 (5 bases). The CDR3 contains 13 residues. V was pared by 7 bases and J by 5 bases, with 14 bases between. The germline CDR1 and CDR2 sequences are SQVTM and ANQGSEA. The full variable domain, with the rest looked up from reference TRBV29-1 and TRBJ1-4, is SAVISQKPSRDICQRGTSLTIQCQVDSQVTMMFWYRQQPGQSLTLIATANQGSEATYESGFVIDKFPISRPNLTFSTLTVSNMSPEDSSIYLCSASGTGNEKLFFGSGTQLSVL.